The clone carrying this T cell receptor beta chain appeared a few times. Antigen specificity is unknown. This sample was included in a study of vaccination and CD4 T cells after COVID-19. Sequence data for DNA of cultured CD4+ T cells were generated by the Oncomine TCR Beta short-read assay. In this case, cultured CD4+ T cells provided the extracted genomic DNA. TCRdb passed the PCR reads through MiXCR, listing each CDR3 protein once. The sample lists 9,500 or so distinct CDR3 sequences, about 28% occurring once. Stated treatment: approximately nine-day PBMC culture with coronavirus spike peptide pools or control peptides (ViraFEST assay). Unexposed donor CD4+ T cells predated the COVID-19 pandemic, collected 2011-2018. Specimen: CD4+ T cells from blood, cultured in vitro. The origin of this receptor is a human donor in good health.

The CDR3 region is CASTVGYEQFF. The CDR3 coding sequence is TGTGCCAGCACGGTGGGGTATGAGCAGTTCTTC. V and J are TRBV6-1 and TRBJ2-1; D gene unclear. The CDR3 is 11 amino acids. Germline values: CDR1 MNHNS, CDR2 SASEGT. Trimming shortened V by 7 bases and J by 8 bases, and 9 bases separated the two germline ends.